This TCR beta chain is from a study of blood T cell repertoires in COVID-19. For the study at large: Sites across the United States, Italy and Spain contributed samples from acute and convalescent COVID-19. The analysed material was cDNA or gDNA that came from T cells, B-cell-depleted T cells, or PBMCs.

The CDR3 runs to 15 residues. Germline values: CDR1 LNHNV, CDR2 YYDKDF (reference sequence). After removal of 0 bases from V and 3 bases from J, the junction contained 5 bases not matched to a gene. Authors' processing steps: Nucleated cell number was recorded as an estimate derived from reference gene primer amplification. Sequencing was performed with immunoSEQ multiplex PCR; in TCRdb, only in-frame clones are kept and a portion is missing. Clone size and V and J calls were adopted from that table, with D and trimming inferred from the DNA. This sample has about 35,000 clones, with approximately 80% found just once.

The origin of this receptor is a man aged 55 to 70 in a cohort sampled during active COVID-19. The source material was peripheral blood. This chain joins TRBV15 and TRBJ2-7; 7 bases are shared with TRBD1. CDR3 residues: CATSREAGGLYEQYF. The CDR3 coding sequence is TGTGCCACCAGCAGAGAGGCAGGGGGTCTCTACGAGCAGTACTTC.